Shown below are 17 T cell receptor gamma chains from a single sample sequenced in a study of Vδ1+ human thymocytes. Study-level points and caveats: Highly polyclonal TRG and TRD repertoires with Gaussian CDR3 length distributions appeared in thymus.

Which antigens these TCRs recognize remains unknown. Sequences come from RNA converted to cDNA by reverse transcription. CDR3 amplicons came from multiplex PCR with pooled V-gene forward and constant-region reverse primers. TCRdb reran clone calling via CATT on the multiplex PCR reads. In the table there are 36,000 or so gamma-chain clones, about 19% of which are singletons. Sequenced input: Vdelta1+ gamma-delta thymocytes from the thymus. Subset in this sample: FACS-sorted CD3+ TCRalphabeta- TCRVdelta1+ TCRVdelta2- thymocytes. All receptors come from a girl under three years old who had congenital heart surgery.

J is TRGJP2 and V is TRGV4. From germline, CDR1 is EGSTGY and CDR2 YDSYTSSV. V dropped 4 bases and J dropped 6; count of bases not matched to a gene: 11. CDR3 length equals 15 residues. In nucleotides, the CDR3 is TGTGCCACCTGGGACGGGCAATTGGGTGATTGGATCAAGACGTTT. Translation: CATWDGQLGDWIKTF.

The J gene is TRGJP2, the V gene TRGV2. Germline CDR1 EGSNGY, CDR2 YDSYNSKV. This CDR3 has 13 amino acids. The ends lost 11 bases at V and 0 bases at J; junction bases unmatched: 6. The CDR3 DNA reads as TGTGCCAAAGTGAATAGTAGTGATTGGATCAAGACGTTT. This sequence encodes CAKVNSSDWIKTF.

The chain links TRGV8 to TRGJ1 or TRGJ2. J was trimmed by 2 bases and V by 9 bases; bases with no gene match: 7. Looked up from germline, CDR1 is VENAVY and CDR2 is YDSYNSRV. The CDR3 runs to 12 residues. CDR3 DNA sequence: TGTGCCACCCTTTCGGATTATTATAAGAAACTCTTT. Residues: CATLSDYYKKLF.

The rearrangement links TRGV3 to TRGJ1 or TRGJ2. Germline CDR1 and CDR2: VTNTFY and YDVSTARD (reference sequence). CDR3 length equals 12 residues. J was trimmed by 12 bases and V by 0 bases; bases with no gene match: 8. The DNA of the CDR3 is TGTGCCACCTGGGACAGGCGGTGGGTGAAACTCTTT. Its protein product is CATWDRRWVKLF.

This clone was seen only a few times. The chain recombines TRGV4 with TRGJ1 or TRGJ2. The CDR3 runs to 15 residues. The germline CDR1 and CDR2 sequences are EGSTGY and YDSYTSSV. V was pared by 0 bases and J by 2 bases, with 7 bases of the junction left unmatched. The CDR3: CATWDGHWDYYKKLF. DNA of the CDR3: TGTGCCACCTGGGATGGGCATTGGGATTATTATAAGAAACTCTTT.

This clone was detected only once. The chain uses TRGV3 and TRGJ1 or TRGJ2. Germline V gene data show CDR1 as VTNTFY and CDR2 as YDVSTARD (reference sequence). J lost 2 bases, V lost 0 bases, and 10 bases had no gene match. The CDR3 spans 16 residues. The CDR3 DNA is TGTGCCACCTGGGACAGGCGATACGGGGATTATTATAAGAAACTCTTT. Its protein is CATWDRRYGDYYKKLF.

V usage is TRGV8 and J usage is TRGJ1 or TRGJ2. The CDR3 is 13 amino acids. V lost 4 bases, J lost 3 bases, and 6 bases stayed unmatched. Germline V gene lookup returns CDR1 VENAVY and CDR2 YDSYNSRV. The CDR3 is CATWDTTYYKKLF. The CDR3 coding sequence is TGTGCCACCTGGGACACTACTTATTATAAGAAACTCTTT.

This clone turned up a few times. Within the sample, other DNA sequences also encode this same CDR3. The gene calls are TRGV8 and TRGJP2. J gave up 5 bases and V 3 bases, and 6 bases lay outside the gene matches. Germline V lookup: CDR1 VENAVY, CDR2 YDSYNSRV. The CDR3 totals 14 residues. In nucleotides, the CDR3 is TGTGCCACCTGGGATCGTAGCAGTGATTGGATCAAGACGTTT. It yields the protein CATWDRSSDWIKTF.

The chain joins TRGV5 to TRGJ1 or TRGJ2. Germline V lookup: CDR1 VINAFY, CDR2 YDVSNSKD. This CDR3 comprises 11 residues. V shed 0 bases, J shed 12 bases, and the junction held 5 bases outside the gene matches. The CDR3 reads CATWDRFRKLF. The CDR3, as DNA: TGTGCCACCTGGGACAGGTTCAGGAAACTCTTT.

This clone was seen a few times. The rearrangement uses TRGV3 and TRGJ1 or TRGJ2. This CDR3 has 14 residues. With 2 bases clipped from V and 2 bases from J, the junction kept 6 bases outside the gene matches. From germline, CDR1 is VTNTFY and CDR2 YDVSTARD (reference sequence). CDR3 region: CATWDTQDYYKKLF. Written as DNA, the CDR3 is TGTGCCACCTGGGACACGCAAGATTATTATAAGAAACTCTTT.

This clone was seen more than once but under ten times. The junction departs from germline at one end; a sequencing error may be responsible. This rearrangement joins TRGV9 to TRGJP2. The CDR3 extends over 15 amino acids. Looked up from germline, CDR1 is GITISATS and CDR2 is ISYDGTV (reference sequence). CDR3 in amino acids: CALWEAYSSGWIKTF. The CDR3, as DNA: TGTGCCTTGTGGGAAGCCTATAGTAGTGGTTGGATCAAGACGTTT.

In its sample, this clone was seen a few times. This same CDR3 is encoded by further DNA sequences in the sample. V usage is TRGV8 and J usage is TRGJ1 or TRGJ2. CDR3 size: 12 residues. Unmatched junction bases numbered 7, after V lost 4 bases and J lost 7 bases. The germline V gene has CDR1 VENAVY and CDR2 YDSYNSRV. The CDR3 DNA is TGTGCCACCTGGGACACCTCCTATAAGAAACTCTTT. The encoded protein is CATWDTSYKKLF.

This clone was counted a few times. A clone one base away is much larger, so this may be a read error. The same CDR3 can be traced to other DNA sequences in this sample. V gene TRGV9 combines with J gene TRGJ1 or TRGJ2. V was clipped by 1 base and J by 1 base; unmatched bases: 1. Germline assignment: CDR1 GITISATS and CDR2 ISYDGTV (reference sequence). This CDR3 has 13 amino acids. CDR3 region: CALWEVNYYKKLF. CDR3 DNA sequence: TGTGCCTTGTGGGAGGTAAATTATTATAAGAAACTCTTT.

Only a few counts were recorded for this clone. The chain uses TRGV2 and TRGJP2. The V gene end was trimmed by 3 bases and the J gene end by 0 bases; junction bases not matched to a gene: 7. The CDR3 consists of 16 residues. The germline V gene has CDR1 EGSNGY and CDR2 YDSYNSKV. The CDR3 nucleotides are TGTGCCACCTGGGACCGAACAAATAGTAGTGATTGGATCAAGACGTTT. As protein: CATWDRTNSSDWIKTF.

This clone was observed a few times. Other DNA sequences of this sample code for an identical CDR3. The chain has TRGV9 and TRGJ1 or TRGJ2. CDR3 length equals 12 residues. Trimming at V came to 5 bases and at J to 1 base, leaving 2 bases not matched to a gene. The germline CDR1 and CDR2 sequences are GITISATS and ISYDGTV (reference sequence). The CDR3 loop is CALWGNYYKKLF. DNA of the CDR3: TGTGCCTTGTGGGGAAATTATTATAAGAAACTCTTT.

V is TRGV4 and J is TRGJ1 or TRGJ2. In germline, CDR1 is EGSTGY, CDR2 YDSYTSSV. The V and J ends lost 5 bases and 4 bases, in that order; junction bases with no gene match: 11. This CDR3 is built from 14 residues. In DNA form, the CDR3 reads TGTGCCACCTGGGGTGGAGGGATCTATTATAAGAAACTCTTT. Its translation: CATWGGGIYYKKLF.

Only a few counts were recorded for this clone. This sample also contains other DNA sequences that code for the same CDR3. The chain links TRGV9 to TRGJ1 or TRGJ2. Germline values: CDR1 GITISATS, CDR2 ISYDGTV (reference sequence). The CDR3 runs 14 residues. After removal of 1 base from V and 0 bases from J, the junction contained 3 bases not matched to a gene. The CDR3 DNA reads as TGTGCCTTGTGGGAGGTCGTGAATTATTATAAGAAACTCTTT. Residues: CALWEVVNYYKKLF.